The sequence of this T cell receptor beta chain was determined in a study of shared clonotypes between healthy human individuals. This CDR3 has 13 amino acids. Germline V gives CDR1 ENHRY, CDR2 SYGVKD. Trimming left V 10 bases short and J 4 bases short, with 16 bases between. As regards this clone: Its target is not known.

Deep was the level used in running the assay. Some clones are missing from TCRdb's copy, which holds only in-frame ones; the method was immunoSEQ multiplex PCR. This sample has 2 million to 2.5 million clones, with more than 90% found just once. The study, taken as a whole, reports: The represented genetic and exposure-history diversity was limited by the small number of donors. Memory subsets generally showed smaller estimated richness than naive subsets did. Blood was the only sampled material, and tissue repertoires likely differ.

The chain recombines TRBV10-3 with TRBJ1-1, with D perhaps matching TRBD1 (5 bases). This clonotype was sampled from a man younger than 30 in good health. Sequencing input: naive CD4+ T cells sorted from blood. Subset described: CD45RA+ positively selected. The chain's CDR3 is CATVAGGSTEAFF. The CDR3 nucleotides read TGTGCCACCGTCGCCGGGGGGAGCACTGAAGCTTTCTTT.